This TCR beta chain emerged from a study of CD8+CD57+ T cells in acquired aplastic anemia. Using genomic DNA as the template, TCR beta VDJ and CDR3 profiling was carried out. TCRdb re-called the reads with MiXCR, one entry per CDR3 protein. The data show 150,000 to 200,000 distinct CDR3 sequences, about 64% seen once. V lost 5 bases and J 4 bases, leaving 7 bases between the germline ends. The CDR3 totals 13 residues. Germline V CDR1 and CDR2: KGHDR, SFDVKD. This TCR derives from a human donor in good health. Sequencing was performed on sorted CD4+, CD8+, or CD8+CD57+ T cells (not recorded which) from PBMCs. V gene TRBV24-1 combines with J gene TRBJ2-2; no clear D gene. The CDR3 region is CATSALTTGELFF. CDR3 nucleotide sequence: TGTGCCACCAGTGCGTTGACCACCGGGGAGCTGTTTTTT.